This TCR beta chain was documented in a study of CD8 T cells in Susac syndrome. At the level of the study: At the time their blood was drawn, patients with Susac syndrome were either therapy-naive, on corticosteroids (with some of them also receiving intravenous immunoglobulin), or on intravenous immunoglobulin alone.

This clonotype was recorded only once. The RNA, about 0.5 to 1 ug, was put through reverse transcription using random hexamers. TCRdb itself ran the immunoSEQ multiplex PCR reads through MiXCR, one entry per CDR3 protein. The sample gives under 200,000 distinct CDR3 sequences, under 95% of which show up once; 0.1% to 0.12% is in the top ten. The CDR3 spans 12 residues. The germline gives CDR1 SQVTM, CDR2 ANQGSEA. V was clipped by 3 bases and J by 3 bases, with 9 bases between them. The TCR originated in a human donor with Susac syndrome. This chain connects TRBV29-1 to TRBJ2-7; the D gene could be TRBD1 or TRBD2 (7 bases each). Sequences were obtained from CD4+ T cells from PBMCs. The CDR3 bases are TGCAGCGTTGACAGGGGGGGCTACGAGCAGTACTTC. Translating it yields CSVDRGGYEQYF.